The entry that follows covers one TCR beta chain sequence. Antigen unknown. The data were taken from a study of T cell repertoires in cytomegalovirus infection. On the study more broadly: Evidence of both CMV infection and a matching HLA type came from public TCR beta signatures.

The ends lost 4 bases at V and 5 bases at J; junction bases unmatched: 21. Germline V gene data show CDR1 as SGHVS and CDR2 as FNYEAQ. CDR3 length: 21 residues. Study conclusions and caveats: HLA-C-restricted CMV-specific TCR beta clonotypes were dominant in the ex vivo response.

Each CDR3 protein gets one entry after TCRdb re-called the reads with MiXCR. The data show 45,000 to 65,000 distinct CDR3 sequences, with 15% to 20% seen just once and just under 80% held by the top ten. The rearrangement links TRBV7-6 to TRBJ2-1; 12 bases map to TRBD1. Sequences were derived from CD8+ T cells from cultured PBMCs, sampled from culture after CMV antigen stimulation. The sequence came from a human donor in good health (CMV status not recorded). Some clones in this sample may be carry-over from other donors' samples. CDR3 protein: CASSSPRKHGTGGVKNNEQFF. The CDR3 DNA is TGTGCCAGCAGCTCCCCCCGAAAACACGGGACAGGGGGCGTGAAGAACAATGAGCAGTTCTTC.